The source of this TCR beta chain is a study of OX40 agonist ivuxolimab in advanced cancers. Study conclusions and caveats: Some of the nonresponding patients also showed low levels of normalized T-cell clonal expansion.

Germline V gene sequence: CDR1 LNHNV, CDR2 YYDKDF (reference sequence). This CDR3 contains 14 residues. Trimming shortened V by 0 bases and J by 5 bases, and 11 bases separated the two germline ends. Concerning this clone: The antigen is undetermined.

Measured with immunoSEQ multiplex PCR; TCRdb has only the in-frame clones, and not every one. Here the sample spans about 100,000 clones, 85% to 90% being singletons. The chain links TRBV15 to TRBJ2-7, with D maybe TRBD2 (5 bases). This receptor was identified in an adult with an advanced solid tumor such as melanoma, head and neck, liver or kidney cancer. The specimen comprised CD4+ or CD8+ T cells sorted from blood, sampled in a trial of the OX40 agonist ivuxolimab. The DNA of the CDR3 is TGTGCCACCAGCAGAGATTTGGCTAGCCACGAGCAGTACTTC. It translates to CATSRDLASHEQYF.